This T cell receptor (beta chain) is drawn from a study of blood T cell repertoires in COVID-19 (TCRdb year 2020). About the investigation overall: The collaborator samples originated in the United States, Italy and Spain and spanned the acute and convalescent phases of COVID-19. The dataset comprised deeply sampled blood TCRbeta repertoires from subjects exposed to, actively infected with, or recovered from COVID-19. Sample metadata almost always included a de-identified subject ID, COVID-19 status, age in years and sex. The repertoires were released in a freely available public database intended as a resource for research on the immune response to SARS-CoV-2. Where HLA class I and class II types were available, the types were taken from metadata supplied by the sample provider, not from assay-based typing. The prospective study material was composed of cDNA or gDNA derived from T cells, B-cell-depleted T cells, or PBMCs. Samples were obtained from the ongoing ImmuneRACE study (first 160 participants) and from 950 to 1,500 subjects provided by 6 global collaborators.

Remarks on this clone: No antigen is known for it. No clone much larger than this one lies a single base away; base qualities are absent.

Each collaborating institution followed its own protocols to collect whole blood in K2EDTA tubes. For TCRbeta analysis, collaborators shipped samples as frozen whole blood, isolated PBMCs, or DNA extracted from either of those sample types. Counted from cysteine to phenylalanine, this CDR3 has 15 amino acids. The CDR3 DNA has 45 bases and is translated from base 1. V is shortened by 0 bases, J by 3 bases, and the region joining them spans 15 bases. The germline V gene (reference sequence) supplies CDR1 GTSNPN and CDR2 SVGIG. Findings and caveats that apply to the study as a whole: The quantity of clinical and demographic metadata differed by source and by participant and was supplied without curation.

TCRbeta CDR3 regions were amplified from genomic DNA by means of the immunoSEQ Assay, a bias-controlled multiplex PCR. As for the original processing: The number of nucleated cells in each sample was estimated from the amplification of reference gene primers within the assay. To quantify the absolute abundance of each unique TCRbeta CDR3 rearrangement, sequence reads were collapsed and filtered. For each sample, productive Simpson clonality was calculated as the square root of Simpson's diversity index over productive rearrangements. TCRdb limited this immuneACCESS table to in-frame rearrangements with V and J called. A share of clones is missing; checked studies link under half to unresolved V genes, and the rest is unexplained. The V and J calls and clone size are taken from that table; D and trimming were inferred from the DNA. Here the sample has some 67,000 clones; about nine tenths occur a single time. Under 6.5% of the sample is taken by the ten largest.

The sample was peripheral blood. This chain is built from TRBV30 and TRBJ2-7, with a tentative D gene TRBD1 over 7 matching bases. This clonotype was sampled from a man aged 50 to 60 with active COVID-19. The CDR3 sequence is CAWSVSGGLLYEQYF. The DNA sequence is TGTGCCTGGAGTGTATCAGGGGGACTCCTCTACGAGCAGTACTTC. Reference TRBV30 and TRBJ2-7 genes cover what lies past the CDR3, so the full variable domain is SQTIHQWPATLVQPVGSPLSLECTVEGTSNPNLYWYRQAAGRGLQLLFYSVGIGQISSEVPQNLSASRPQDRQFILSSKKLLLSDSGFYLCAWSVSGGLLYEQYFGPGTRLTVT.